This T cell receptor beta chain was found in a study of blood T cell repertoires in COVID-19. Clones were sequenced by immunoSEQ multiplex PCR, and TCRdb holds only the in-frame ones, with some missing. The sample consists of about 250,000 clones, roughly 89% of them appearing once. This CDR3 contains 15 residues. Germline lookup yields CDR1 LGHNA and CDR2 YSLEER. V was pared by 0 bases and J by 2 bases, with 1 base of the junction left unmatched. This TCR was sampled from a man in his forties who had recovered from COVID-19. J is TRBJ2-1 and V is TRBV4-3; 7 bases align to TRBD1. What was sequenced was PBMCs or T cells enriched from blood (not recorded which). The CDR3 DNA reads as TGCGCCAGCAGCCAAGATGACAGGGCCTACAATGAGCAGTTCTTC. As protein: CASSQDDRAYNEQFF.